The present T cell receptor beta chain was sequenced within a study of T cell changes during pregnancy in multiple sclerosis (dated by TCRdb to between 2018 and 2020). In terms of the full investigation: In women with multiple sclerosis, the researchers looked at how the T cell repertoire shifted as pregnancy progressed.

The cysteine opens and the phenylalanine closes a CDR3 of 11 amino acids. CDR3 DNA only is kept here, 33 bases in frame from base 1. The germline V gene (reference sequence) gives CDR1 as DFQATT and CDR2 as SNEGSKA. Cut back by 6 bases and 5 bases, the V and J ends lie 10 bases apart. About this clone itself: What this receptor recognizes is not known. No base quality information exists; no much larger clone differs at one position.

The library was made by the immunoSEQ multiplex PCR assay. TCRdb holds this immuneACCESS table with in-frame rearrangements only. Some clones are missing; in checked studies, unresolved V genes explain under half, and the rest has no known cause. The sample includes 35,000 to 50,000 clones, with 88% observed a single time. The top ten clonotypes cover 1.2% of the sample. This receptor was obtained from a female donor with multiple sclerosis, enrolled in a pregnancy study. The sequence is built from TRBV20-1 and TRBJ2-5, with the D segment identity uncertain. Source: CD4+ T cells from peripheral blood mononuclear cells, taken in the second trimester of pregnancy. This receptor has the CDR3 CSATNLETQYF. The DNA sequence follows: TGCAGTGCGACAAACTTGGAGACCCAGTACTTC.